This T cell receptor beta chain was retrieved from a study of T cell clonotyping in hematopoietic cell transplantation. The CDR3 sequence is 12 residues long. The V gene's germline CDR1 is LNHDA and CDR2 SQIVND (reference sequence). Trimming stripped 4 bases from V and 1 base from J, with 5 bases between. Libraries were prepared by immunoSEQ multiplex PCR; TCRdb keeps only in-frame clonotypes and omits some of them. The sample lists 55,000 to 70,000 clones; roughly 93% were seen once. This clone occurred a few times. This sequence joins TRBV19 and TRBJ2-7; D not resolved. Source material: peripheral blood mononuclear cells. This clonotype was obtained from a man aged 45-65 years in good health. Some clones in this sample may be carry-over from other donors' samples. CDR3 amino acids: CASSTKSYEQYF. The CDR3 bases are TGTGCCAGTAGTACCAAATCCTACGAGCAGTACTTC. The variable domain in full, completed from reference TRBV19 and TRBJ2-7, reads DGGITQSPKYLFRKEGQNVTLSCEQNLNHDAMYWYRQDPGQGLRLIYYSQIVNDFQKGDIAEGYSVSREKKESFPLTVTSAQKNPTAFYLCASSTKSYEQYFGPGTRLTVT.